This record covers a single T cell receptor beta chain. Its specificity is not known. V was pared by 6 bases and J by 3 bases, with 7 bases between. CDR3 length: 11 amino acids. Germline V gene sequence: CDR1 SGHRS, CDR2 YFSETQ. This sample is drawn from a study of shared clonotypes between healthy human individuals. For every subset, genomic DNA was evenly distributed across several immunoSEQ plates. The repertoire was sequenced with immunoSEQ multiplex PCR; TCRdb's copy has only in-frame clones and lacks some. The data show hundreds of thousands of clones, with about three quarters seen just once and 1.5% to 2% held by the top ten. Study conclusions and caveats: Donor scarcity curtailed the genetic and exposure-history diversity represented herein. Blood was the only sampled material, and tissue repertoires likely differ.

The sequence derives from a woman aged 30 to 39 in good health. Sample: memory CD4+ T cells sorted from blood. Subset reported: CD45RA-negative fraction. V is TRBV5-1 and J is TRBJ2-7; D not certain. This chain's CDR3 is CASTHNYEQYF. CDR3 bases: TGCGCCAGCACCCATAACTACGAGCAGTACTTC.